The 13 T cell receptor beta chains in this list originate from one sample, sequenced in a study of neoadjuvant anti-PD-1 for oral cavity cancer. Data came from immunoSEQ multiplex PCR; TCRdb stores just in-frame clones and leaves some out. Among roughly 36,000 clones listed, approximately 40% were seen once. The sample's time point: after neoadjuvant nivolumab, at surgical resection. Source: tumor tissue, taken after nivolumab (anti-PD-1) treatment. All receptors derive from a person between 40 and 79 years old with oral cavity squamous cell carcinoma.

The rearrangement uses TRBV4-2 and TRBJ2-2, with TRBD1 matching 10 bases. The ends lost 5 bases at V and 4 bases at J; junction bases unmatched: 7. The V gene's germline CDR1 is LGHNA and CDR2 YNFKEQ. This CDR3 is 16 amino acids long. The CDR3 here is CASSFPRTGGTGELFF. The DNA for the CDR3 is TGTGCCAGCAGCTTTCCACGGACAGGGGGCACCGGGGAGCTGTTTTTT.

The chain joins TRBV2 to TRBJ2-7; TRBD1 is a possible D gene (5 bases). Trimming stripped 4 bases from V and 1 base from J, with 14 bases between. The V gene's germline CDR1 is SNHLY and CDR2 FYNNEI. The CDR3 contains 15 residues. CDR3 DNA sequence: TGTGCCAGCAGTGTGTCCAGGGCGGCATCCTACGAGCAGTACTTC. Amino acid sequence: CASSVSRAASYEQYF. Full variable domain (outside the CDR3, taken from reference TRBV2 and TRBJ2-7): EPEVTQTPSHQVTQMGQEVILRCVPISNHLYFYWYRQILGQKVEFLVSFYNNEISEKSEIFDDQFSVERPDGSNFTLKIRSTKLEDSAMYFCASSVSRAASYEQYFGPGTRLTVT.

In its sample, this clone was seen a few times. This sequence joins TRBV14 and TRBJ2-2, with a possible D match to TRBD2 (6 bases). Germline V gives CDR1 SGHDN, CDR2 FVKESK. This CDR3 comprises 15 residues. V lost 4 bases, J lost 4 bases, and 13 bases lay in between. The CDR3 loop reads CASSPLGAGTGELFF. In nucleotides, the CDR3 is TGTGCCAGCAGCCCCCTTGGAGCGGGCACCGGGGAGCTGTTTTTT. The variable domain in full, completed from reference TRBV14 and TRBJ2-2, reads EAGVTQFPSHSVIEKGQTVTLRCDPISGHDNLYWYRRVMGKEIKFLLHFVKESKQDESGMPNNRFLAERTGGTYSTLKVQPAELEDSGVYFCASSPLGAGTGELFFGEGSRLTVL.

In its sample, this clone was seen once. The same CDR3 is also encoded by other DNA sequences in this sample. V usage is TRBV5-4 and J usage is TRBJ2-3, with 7 positions matching TRBD1. Trimming removed 0 bases from V and 1 base from J; junction bases left unmatched: 5. Germline V gives CDR1 SGHNT, CDR2 YYREEE (reference sequence). This CDR3 contains 16 residues. The CDR3 sequence: CASSLDSGTGTDTQYF. For the CDR3, the DNA is TGTGCCAGCAGCTTGGATTCCGGGACAGGCACAGATACGCAGTATTTT.

V usage is TRBV5-4 and J usage is TRBJ1-3; 8 nucleotides align to TRBD1. Germline V CDR1 and CDR2: SGHNT, YYREEE (reference sequence). The CDR3 runs to 13 residues. V shed 5 bases, J shed 4 bases, and the junction held 2 bases outside the gene matches. CDR3 protein: CASRRTGGNTIYF. CDR3 nucleotides: TGTGCCAGCAGACGGACAGGGGGAAACACCATATATTTT.

The CDR3 coding sequence is TGTGCCTGGAGTTGGGGCTATGGCTACACCTTC. This encodes CAWSWGYGYTF. The chain joins TRBV30 to TRBJ1-2; D is undetermined. Trimming cost V 2 bases and J 4 bases, with 5 bases left between them. The length of the CDR3 is 11 residues. The germline V gene has CDR1 GTSNPN and CDR2 SVGIG (reference sequence).

This clone was seen only a few times. The genes are TRBV7-3 and TRBJ2-6; possible D gene TRBD2, 5 bases. The CDR3 consists of 16 residues. The germline CDR1 and CDR2 sequences are SGHTA and FQGTGA. With 2 bases removed from V and 0 bases from J, the gap between germline ends came to 8 bases. The chain's CDR3 is CASSLLAGSGANVLTF. The CDR3 nucleotides read TGTGCCAGCAGCTTATTGGCGGGCTCTGGGGCCAACGTCCTGACTTTC.

The CDR3, as DNA: TGTGCCAGCAGCTTAACCGGGACCCCCATCCCCAATGAGCAGTTCTTC. This translates into CASSLTGTPIPNEQFF. This chain connects TRBV7-9 to TRBJ2-1; D possibly uses TRBD1 or TRBD2 (5 bases each). This CDR3 has 16 residues. Germline V gene lookup returns CDR1 SEHNR and CDR2 FQNEAQ (reference sequence). V was cut by 2 bases and J by 6 bases, with 17 bases left in between.

V usage is TRBV7-3 and J usage is TRBJ2-1, with no clear D. The CDR3 consists of 13 residues. Germline CDR1 is SGHTA and CDR2 is FQGTGA. Trimming stripped 1 base from V and 5 bases from J, with 6 bases between. Here the CDR3 reads CASSLISDNEQFF. CDR3 coding DNA: TGTGCCAGCAGCTTAATTTCCGACAATGAGCAGTTCTTC.

The rearrangement joins TRBV6-1 to TRBJ2-7; 7 nucleotides agree with TRBD2. The V and J ends lost 8 bases and 3 bases, in that order; junction bases with no gene match: 1. In germline, CDR1 is MNHNS, CDR2 SASEGT. The CDR3 has 11 amino acids. The CDR3 DNA reads as TGTGCCAGCGGGGGGGGCTACGAGCAGTACTTC. It encodes CASGGGYEQYF.

At least ten counts were recorded for this clone. The chain employs TRBV27 and TRBJ2-7; D gene uncertain. From germline, CDR1 is MNHEY and CDR2 SMNVEV (reference sequence). Between the trimmed V and J ends, which lost 4 bases and 3 bases, there was a span of 4 bases. CDR3 length: 11 residues. The CDR3 DNA reads TGTGCCAGCAGTTCGAACTACGAGCAGTACTTC. Protein sequence: CASSSNYEQYF.

The chain is built from TRBV7-2 and TRBJ2-7; D is possibly TRBD1 or TRBD2 (5 bases each). The V gene's germline CDR1 is SGHTA and CDR2 FQGNSA. The CDR3 runs 14 residues. V lost 5 bases, J lost 3 bases, and 14 bases lay in between. CDR3 region: CASSRPGRLYEQYF. CDR3 DNA sequence: TGTGCCAGCAGCCGACCGGGACGGCTCTACGAGCAGTACTTC.

This clone was seen ten or more times. V is TRBV6-6 and J is TRBJ1-4; D remains unclear. This CDR3 has 15 amino acids. V shed 4 bases and J shed 0 bases, with 9 bases lying between them. Germline V gives CDR1 MNHNY, CDR2 SVGAGI (reference sequence). CDR3 region: CASSFPPATNEKLFF. CDR3 coding DNA: TGTGCCAGCAGTTTCCCTCCCGCAACTAATGAAAAACTGTTTTTT.